The T cell receptor beta chain under discussion was sequenced for a study of beta chain features in type 1 diabetes. The overall study: Patients were similar to healthy donors in age and gender (as well as in cell yields). General study results and limits: TCRB CDR3 length was moderately but significantly reduced in all four CD4+ subsets of Type 1 diabetes patients. Compared to healthy donors, patients appeared to have naive, central memory and Treg TCRB repertoires that were more alike.

Sequenced material consisted of expressed TCRB transcripts (all of the isolated RNA was reverse transcribed). Data came from immunoSEQ multiplex PCR; TCRdb stores just in-frame clones and leaves some out. The sample carries 350,000 to 450,000 clones, about 12% recorded once. V lost 4 bases, J lost 8 bases, and 7 bases stayed unmatched. The CDR3 covers 15 residues. CDR1 is MDHEN and CDR2 is SYDVKM in the germline V gene. The authors took one heparinised blood draw, averaging approximately 120 mL, from each donor. Sorting produced populations that all topped 95% purity. This clone was observed a handful of times. Its antigen is still unknown.

The source is a woman aged 18-35 years with type 1 diabetes. Sequencing was performed on naive CD4+ T cells from blood. V usage is TRBV28 and J usage is TRBJ2-1; 11 bases align to TRBD1. The CDR3 loop is CASSSPGQGVDEQFF. CDR3 nucleotides: TGTGCCAGCAGTTCCCCGGGACAGGGGGTTGATGAGCAGTTCTTC.